Sequencing of this TCR beta chain was carried out in a study of neurological immune-mediated disorders (dated by TCRdb to between 2017 and 2020). Study-wide context: Among the approximately 34 multiple sclerosis patients, relapsing-remitting MS accounted for approximately 31 and secondary progressive MS accounted for 3. Peripheral blood TCR-beta repertoires from patients with HTLV-I-associated myelopathy (HAM/TSP), patients with multiple sclerosis, and healthy controls were compared in the study using UMI-based sequencing. The cohort was made up of 68 subjects, consisting of 15 or so HAM/TSP patients, 35 or so multiple sclerosis patients and 20 healthy controls. The 90 to 120 TCR-beta libraries covered PBMC samples along with longitudinal samples, technical triplicates, and paired sorted CD4+ and CD8+ T-cell subsets. What the work shows at the level of the full study, not this receptor alone: No identical CDR3 amino acid sequences were shared among expanded clones across subjects, suggesting private TCR-beta repertoires in all groups. Repertoires from 18 of 34 MS patients were grouped by phylogenetic analysis into a cluster of related CDR3 sequences, suggesting a possible repertoire-level signature. The MS cluster was not associated with any clinical or MRI features, and the authors stated that larger cohorts are needed. The highest TCR clonal expansion was observed in HAM/TSP patients, whereas the lowest was observed in MS patients, even when compared with healthy controls.

This clonotype was seen ten or more times. Its target antigen remains unknown. The input lacks base qualities; no much larger clone sits a single base away. cDNA synthesis used template-switch 5'RACE with a primer carrying a 10-nucleotide random unique molecular identifier tagging each TCR transcript. Every sequencing run covered 15-18 subjects and yielded more than 160 million TCR-beta sequences. The RNeasy kit was used for extraction of total RNA. The KAPA Real-time Library Amplification kit was used to amplify TCR-beta VDJ regions with primers targeting the TCR constant region and the 5'RACE anchor. Sample indexes and Illumina adaptors were added in a first PCR, and a second PCR then increased library yield. After purification with Ampure beads, the TCR product of roughly 650 bp was size-selected on a 2% E-gel SizeSelection system. Before pooling, library quality was assessed on a Bioanalyzer, concentration was determined with Qubit, and library quantification was performed with the Kapa Library Quantification kit. Paired-end 2 x 150 bp sequencing of the libraries was performed on an Illumina HiSeq 2500. To increase sequence diversity, roughly 24-31% phiX was spiked into each library pool. Per the source publication's procedure: Quality-filtered reads were processed with the UMI-based MiGEC pipeline, which removed over 80% of raw TCR sequences during error correction. VDJ genes were aligned to IMGT germline references, and clonotypes were defined by unique CDR3 amino acid sequence plus V-J genes. Clonal expansion, Shannon diversity and CDR3 relatedness (CalcPairwiseDistances, ClusterSamples) were evaluated with VDJtools, and phylogenetic trees were built with CLCbio workbench. A clone was classed as expanded if it had 8 or more unique UMIs, a cutoff based on coefficient-of-variation modelling across technical triplicates. The public reads were run again by TCRdb, first through fastp at Q25 and then through MiXCR, and only productive beta chains were kept. A single entry per CDR3 protein holds the most common genes and DNA from its merged rows. It is TCRdb's table, rather than the study itself, that gives the V and J calls and clone size. The sample table shows fewer than 80,000 distinct CDR3 sequences, and more than 4% are seen once. Around 3.5% of the sample belongs to the ten largest clones.

V is trimmed back by 2 bases and J by 7 bases, and the junction contains 5 bases that no gene match accounts for. From the cysteine through the phenylalanine, the CDR3 covers 13 amino acids. The entry retains the CDR3 DNA only, 39 bases that are in frame from base 1. CDR1 and CDR2 were assigned from the germline V gene as SGHRS and YFSETQ. Libraries from unsorted PBMCs were made from 2 million PBMCs kept in RNAlater at -80 degrees C until RNA extraction. The multiple sclerosis patients were enrolled in a US clinical protocol that evaluated disease progression with magnetic resonance imaging. PBMCs were separated from peripheral blood using Ficoll-Hypaque density gradient centrifugation and then cryopreserved in liquid nitrogen.

The chain couples TRBV5-1 to TRBJ1-2; TRBD1 matches 7 bases in the middle. Sequences were obtained from PBMCs. This clonotype originated in a woman aged 45-65 years with multiple sclerosis. This receptor carries the CDR3 CASSLGTAFGYTF. In nucleotide form, the sequence is TGCGCCAGCAGCTTAGGGACAGCCTTTGGCTACACCTTC.